This T cell receptor (beta chain) was retrieved from a study of cytomegalovirus exposure and HLA in healthy donors. Across the study: A data release that came early held around 85 million unique TCRs from HLA-typed donors. Points from the study as a whole: Among the CMV-associated chains, a few were confirmed in vitro as specific for CMV antigens.

In the PCR, 60 Vbeta and 13 Jbeta primers were used. Method: immunoSEQ multiplex PCR; TCRdb's copy keeps in-frame clones and lacks some. The sample yields 100,000 to 120,000 clones, less than 85% seen once. CDR1 is SGHVS and CDR2 is FQNEAQ in the germline V gene. The CDR3 extends over 16 amino acids. Germline trimming cut 2 bases from V and 4 bases from J; bases unmatched to any gene: 6. A remark on this clone: What it binds is not known.

This sequence originates from a man aged 35-49 years in good health and CMV-seropositive. The sequenced sample was PBMCs. The chain recombines TRBV7-8 with TRBJ2-1, with TRBD1 matching 9 bases. This CDR3 is CASSLSGTGFYNEQFF. CDR3 DNA: TGTGCCAGCAGCTTATCCGGGACAGGGTTTTACAATGAGCAGTTCTTC.